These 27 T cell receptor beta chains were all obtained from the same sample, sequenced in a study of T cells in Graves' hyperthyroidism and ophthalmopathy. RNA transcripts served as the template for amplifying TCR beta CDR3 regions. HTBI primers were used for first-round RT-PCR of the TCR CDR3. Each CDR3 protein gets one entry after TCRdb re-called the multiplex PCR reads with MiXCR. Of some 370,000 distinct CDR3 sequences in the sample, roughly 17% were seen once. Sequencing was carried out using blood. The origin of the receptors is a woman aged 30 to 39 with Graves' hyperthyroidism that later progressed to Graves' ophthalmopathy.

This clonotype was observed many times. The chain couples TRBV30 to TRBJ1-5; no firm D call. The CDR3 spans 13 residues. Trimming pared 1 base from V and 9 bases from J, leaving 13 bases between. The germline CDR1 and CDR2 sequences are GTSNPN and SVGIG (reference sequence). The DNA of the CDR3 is TGTGCCTGGAGTGGGTCTGGGCTTCGGCCCCAGCATTTT. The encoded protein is CAWSGSGLRPQHF.

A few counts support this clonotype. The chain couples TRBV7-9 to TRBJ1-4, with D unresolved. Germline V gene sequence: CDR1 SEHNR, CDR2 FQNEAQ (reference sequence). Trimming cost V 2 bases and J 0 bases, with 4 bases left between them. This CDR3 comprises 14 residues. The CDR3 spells CASSLLATNEKLFF. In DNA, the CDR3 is TGTGCCAGCAGCTTACTAGCAACTAATGAAAAACTGTTTTTT.

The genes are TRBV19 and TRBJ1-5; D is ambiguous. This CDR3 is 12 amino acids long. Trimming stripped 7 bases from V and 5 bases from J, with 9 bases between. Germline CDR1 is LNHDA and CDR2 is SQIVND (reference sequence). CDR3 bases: TGTGCCAGTAAGCGAGATTATCAGCCCCAGCATTTT. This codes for CASKRDYQPQHF. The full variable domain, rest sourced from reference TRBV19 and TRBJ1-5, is DGGITQSPKYLFRKEGQNVTLSCEQNLNHDAMYWYRQDPGQGLRLIYYSQIVNDFQKGDIAEGYSVSREKKESFPLTVTSAQKNPTAFYLCASKRDYQPQHFGDGTRLSIL.

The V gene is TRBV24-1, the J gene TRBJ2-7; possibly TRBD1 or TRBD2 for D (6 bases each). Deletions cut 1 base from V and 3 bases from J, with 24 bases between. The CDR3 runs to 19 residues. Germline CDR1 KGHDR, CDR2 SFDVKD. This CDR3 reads CATSDLLGQDRRTIYEQYF. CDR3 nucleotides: TGTGCCACCAGTGATTTATTGGGGCAAGACAGGAGGACTATCTACGAGCAGTACTTC.

The CDR3 DNA reads as TGTGCCAGCAGAAGAGGGGGGGGAAACACCATATATTTT. Translating gives CASRRGGGNTIYF. V and J are TRBV6-2 or TRBV6-3 and TRBJ1-3, with TRBD1 as a possible D gene (6 bases). CDR1 and CDR2 (germline): MNHEY, SVGEGT. This CDR3 is built from 13 residues. V lost 6 bases, J lost 4 bases, and 10 bases lay in between.

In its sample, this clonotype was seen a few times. This CDR3 is CSVDFRGETQYF. CDR3 nucleotide sequence: TGCAGCGTTGACTTCCGGGGGGAGACCCAGTACTTC. The chain links TRBV29-1 to TRBJ2-5; D is possibly TRBD2 (6 bases). The CDR3 spans 12 residues. V gave up 3 bases and J gave up 5 bases, with 10 bases separating them. The germline gives CDR1 SQVTM, CDR2 ANQGSEA.

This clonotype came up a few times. The CDR3 region is CASSQPRTGYEKLFF. The CDR3 bases are TGCGCCAGCAGCCAACCGAGGACAGGTTACGAAAAACTGTTTTTT. V gene TRBV4-1 combines with J gene TRBJ1-4; 7 bases map to TRBD1. V shed 2 bases and J 8 bases; nucleotides not matched to a gene: 8. Germline V gene data show CDR1 as MGHRA and CDR2 as YSYEKL. The CDR3 is 15 residues long.

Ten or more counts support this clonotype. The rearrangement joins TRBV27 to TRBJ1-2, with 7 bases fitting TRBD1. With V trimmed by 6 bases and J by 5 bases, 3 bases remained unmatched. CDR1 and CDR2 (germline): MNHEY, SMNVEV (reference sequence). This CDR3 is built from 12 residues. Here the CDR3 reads CASRGQSYGYTF. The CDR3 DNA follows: TGTGCCAGCAGGGGACAGAGTTATGGCTACACCTTC.

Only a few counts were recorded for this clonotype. The CDR3 reads CASGTTTDTQYF. The CDR3 DNA is TGCGCCAGCGGGACTACCACAGATACGCAGTATTTT. The V gene is TRBV5-1, the J gene TRBJ2-3; 7 bases are a match to TRBD2. Trimming took 7 bases from V and 2 from J; bases not matched to a gene: 1. Per the germline V gene, CDR1 is SGHRS and CDR2 is YFSETQ. The CDR3 sequence is 12 residues long.

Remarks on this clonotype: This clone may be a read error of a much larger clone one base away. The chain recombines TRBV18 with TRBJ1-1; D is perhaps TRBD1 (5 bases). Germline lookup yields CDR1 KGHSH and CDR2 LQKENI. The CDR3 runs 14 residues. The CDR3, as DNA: TGTGCCAGCTCACCGCGGGGCGAGGACACTGAAGCTTCCTTT. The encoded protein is CASSPRGEDTEASF.

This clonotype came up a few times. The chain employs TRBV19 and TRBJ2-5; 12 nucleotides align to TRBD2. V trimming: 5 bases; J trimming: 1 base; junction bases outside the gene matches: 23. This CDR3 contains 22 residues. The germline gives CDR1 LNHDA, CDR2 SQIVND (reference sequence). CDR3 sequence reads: CASSETPWREASGGAFQETQYF. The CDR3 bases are TGTGCCAGTAGTGAGACACCCTGGAGAGAGGCTAGCGGGGGGGCTTTCCAAGAGACCCAGTACTTC.

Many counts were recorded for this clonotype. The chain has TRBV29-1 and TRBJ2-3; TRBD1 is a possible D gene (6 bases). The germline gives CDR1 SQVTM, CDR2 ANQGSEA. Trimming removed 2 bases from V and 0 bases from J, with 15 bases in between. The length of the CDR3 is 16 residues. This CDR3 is CSVEIRDTISTDTQYF. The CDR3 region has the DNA TGCAGCGTTGAAATTCGGGACACAATTAGCACAGATACGCAGTATTTT.

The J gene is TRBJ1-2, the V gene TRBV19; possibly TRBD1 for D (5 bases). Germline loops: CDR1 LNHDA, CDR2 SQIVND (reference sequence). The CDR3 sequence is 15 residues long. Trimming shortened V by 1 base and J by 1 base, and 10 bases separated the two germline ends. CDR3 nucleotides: TGTGCCAGTAGTATAGCCCAGGGCGATAACTATGGCTACACCTTC. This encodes CASSIAQGDNYGYTF. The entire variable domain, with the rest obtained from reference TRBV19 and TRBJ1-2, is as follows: DGGITQSPKYLFRKEGQNVTLSCEQNLNHDAMYWYRQDPGQGLRLIYYSQIVNDFQKGDIAEGYSVSREKKESFPLTVTSAQKNPTAFYLCASSIAQGDNYGYTFGSGTRLTVV.

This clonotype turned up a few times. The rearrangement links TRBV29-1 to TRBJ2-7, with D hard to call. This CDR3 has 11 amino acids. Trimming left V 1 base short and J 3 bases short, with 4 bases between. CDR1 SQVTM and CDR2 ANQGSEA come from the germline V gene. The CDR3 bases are TGCAGCGTTGAAGGAGACTACGAGCAGTACTTC. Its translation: CSVEGDYEQYF.

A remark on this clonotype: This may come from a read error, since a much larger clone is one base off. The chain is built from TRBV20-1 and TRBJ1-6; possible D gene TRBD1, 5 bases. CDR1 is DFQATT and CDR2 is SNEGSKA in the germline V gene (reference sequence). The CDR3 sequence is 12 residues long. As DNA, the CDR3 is TGCAGTGCACTGCCAGGGTTTCCTCCCCTCTACTTT. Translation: CSALPGFPPLYF.

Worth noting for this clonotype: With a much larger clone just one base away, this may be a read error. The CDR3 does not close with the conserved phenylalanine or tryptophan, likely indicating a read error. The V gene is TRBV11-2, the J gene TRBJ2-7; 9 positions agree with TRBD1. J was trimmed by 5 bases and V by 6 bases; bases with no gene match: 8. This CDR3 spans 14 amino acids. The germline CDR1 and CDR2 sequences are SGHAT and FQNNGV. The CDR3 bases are TGTGCCAGCAGGGGGGGACAGGGTAGCCACGAGCAGTACCTC. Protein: CASRGGQGSHEQYL.

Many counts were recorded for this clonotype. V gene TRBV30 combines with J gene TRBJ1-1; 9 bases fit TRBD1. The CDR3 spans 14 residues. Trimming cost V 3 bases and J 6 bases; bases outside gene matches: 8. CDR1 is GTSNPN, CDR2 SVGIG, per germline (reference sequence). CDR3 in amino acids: CAWSWDRDLPEAFF. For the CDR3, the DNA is TGTGCCTGGAGCTGGGACAGGGATCTCCCTGAAGCTTTCTTT.

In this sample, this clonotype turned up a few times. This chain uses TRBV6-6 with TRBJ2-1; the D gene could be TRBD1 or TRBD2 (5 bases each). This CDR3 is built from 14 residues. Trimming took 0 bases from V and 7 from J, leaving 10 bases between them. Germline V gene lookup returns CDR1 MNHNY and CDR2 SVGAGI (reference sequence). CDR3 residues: CASSYSGGWNEQFF. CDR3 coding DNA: TGTGCCAGCAGTTACTCTGGGGGATGGAATGAGCAGTTCTTC.

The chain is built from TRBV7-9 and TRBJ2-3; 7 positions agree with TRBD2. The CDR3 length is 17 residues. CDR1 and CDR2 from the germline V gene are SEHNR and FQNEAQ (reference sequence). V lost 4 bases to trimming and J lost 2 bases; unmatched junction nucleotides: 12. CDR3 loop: CASSSSTSSGITDTQYF. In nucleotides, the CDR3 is TGTGCCAGCAGCTCCTCAACGTCTAGCGGAATCACAGATACGCAGTATTTT.

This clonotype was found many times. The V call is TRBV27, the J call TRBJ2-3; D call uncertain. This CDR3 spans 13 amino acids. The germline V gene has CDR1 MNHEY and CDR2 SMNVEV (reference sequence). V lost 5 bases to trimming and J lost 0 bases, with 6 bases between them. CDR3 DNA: TGTGCCAGCAGTGAGACTAGCACAGATACGCAGTATTTT. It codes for CASSETSTDTQYF.

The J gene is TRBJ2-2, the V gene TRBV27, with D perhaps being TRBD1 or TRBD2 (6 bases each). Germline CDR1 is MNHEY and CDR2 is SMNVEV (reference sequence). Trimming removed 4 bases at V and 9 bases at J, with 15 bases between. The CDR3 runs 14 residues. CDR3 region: CASSWLGGGRELFF. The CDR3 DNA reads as TGTGCCAGCAGTTGGCTAGGGGGAGGAAGGGAGCTGTTTTTT.

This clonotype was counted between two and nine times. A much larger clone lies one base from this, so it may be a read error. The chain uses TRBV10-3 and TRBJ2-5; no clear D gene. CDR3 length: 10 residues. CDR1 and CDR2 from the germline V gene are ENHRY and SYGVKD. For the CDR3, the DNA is TGTGACATCCCCCAAGAGACCCAGTACTTC. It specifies CDIPQETQYF.

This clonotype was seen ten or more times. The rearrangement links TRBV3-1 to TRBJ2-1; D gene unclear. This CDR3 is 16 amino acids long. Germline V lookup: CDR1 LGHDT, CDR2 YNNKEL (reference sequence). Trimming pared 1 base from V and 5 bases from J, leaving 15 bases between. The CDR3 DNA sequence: TGTGCCAGCAGCCAAGGCTCGGGCCATTACGACAATGAGCAGTTCTTC. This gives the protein CASSQGSGHYDNEQFF.

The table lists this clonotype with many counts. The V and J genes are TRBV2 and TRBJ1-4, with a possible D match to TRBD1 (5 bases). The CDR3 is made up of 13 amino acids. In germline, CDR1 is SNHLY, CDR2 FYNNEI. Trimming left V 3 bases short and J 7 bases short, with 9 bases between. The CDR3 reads CASSERGAEKLFF. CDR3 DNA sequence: TGTGCCAGCAGTGAGCGAGGGGCTGAAAAACTGTTTTTT.

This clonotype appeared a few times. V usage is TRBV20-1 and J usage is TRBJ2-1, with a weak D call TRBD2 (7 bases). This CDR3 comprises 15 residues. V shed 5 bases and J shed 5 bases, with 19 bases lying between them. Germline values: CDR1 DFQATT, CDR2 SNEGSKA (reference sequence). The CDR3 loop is CSAPPFGGTNNEQFF. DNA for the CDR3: TGCAGTGCTCCACCCTTCGGGGGGACAAACAATGAGCAGTTCTTC.

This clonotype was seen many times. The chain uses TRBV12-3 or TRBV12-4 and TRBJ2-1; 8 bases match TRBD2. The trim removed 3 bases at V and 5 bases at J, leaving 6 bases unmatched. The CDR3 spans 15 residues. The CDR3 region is CASSLDSGAHNEQFF. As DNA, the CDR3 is TGTGCCAGCAGTTTGGATAGCGGGGCCCACAATGAGCAGTTCTTC.

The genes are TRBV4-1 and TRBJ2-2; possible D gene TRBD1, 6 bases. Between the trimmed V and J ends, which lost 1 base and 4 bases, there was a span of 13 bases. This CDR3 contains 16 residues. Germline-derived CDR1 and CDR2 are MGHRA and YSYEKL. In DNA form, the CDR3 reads TGCGCCAGCAGCCAAGTTCTCGGACAGCCCACCGGGGAGCTGTTTTTT. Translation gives CASSQVLGQPTGELFF.